Below are 21 T cell receptor beta chains sequenced from a single sample in a study of blood T cell repertoires in COVID-19. Some clones are missing from TCRdb's copy, which holds only in-frame ones; the method was immunoSEQ multiplex PCR. This table holds over 200,000 clones, approximately 82% found once. The specimen was peripheral blood. These receptors all stem from a woman aged 70 to 79 with active or convalescent COVID-19.

This chain uses TRBV19 with TRBJ1-5; D call uncertain. The germline V and J ends were trimmed by 2 bases and 0 bases, with 8 bases remaining between them. Germline V gives CDR1 LNHDA, CDR2 SQIVND (reference sequence). This CDR3 is 15 amino acids long. The CDR3 bases are TGTGCCAGTAGTATACTCCGGAGTAGCAATCAGCCCCAGCATTTT. It encodes CASSILRSSNQPQHF.

This rearrangement joins TRBV2 to TRBJ1-5; D is perhaps TRBD1 (5 bases). V shed 4 bases and J shed 4 bases, with 8 bases lying between them. Looked up from germline, CDR1 is SNHLY and CDR2 is FYNNEI. This CDR3 region has 13 residues. The CDR3 is CASSAPGNQPQHF. The DNA of the CDR3 is TGTGCCAGCAGTGCCCCAGGGAATCAGCCCCAGCATTTT.

This sequence joins TRBV6-5 and TRBJ2-7, with 8 bases identical to TRBD1. Germline CDR1 is MNHEY and CDR2 is SVGAGI. V lost 6 bases, J lost 6 bases, and 10 bases stayed unmatched. This CDR3 has 14 residues. The CDR3 DNA sequence: TGTGCCAGCAGCTACCGGACAGGGAGGCGCGAGCAGTACTTC. The encoded protein is CASSYRTGRREQYF.

The J gene is TRBJ2-3, the V gene TRBV3-1 (or the pseudogene TRBV3-2); perhaps TRBD2 as D (5 bases). CDR1 is LGHDT and CDR2 is YNNKEL in the germline V gene (reference sequence). With 0 bases removed from V and 6 bases from J, the gap between germline ends came to 13 bases. The CDR3 runs to 15 residues. The CDR3 DNA reads TGTGCCAGCAGCCAAGATATTGGGCTAGCTGATACGCAGTATTTT. Its translation: CASSQDIGLADTQYF.

The gene calls are TRBV3-1 (or the pseudogene TRBV3-2) and TRBJ2-5, with D maybe TRBD2 (6 bases). V was shortened by 0 bases and J by 4 bases, with 15 bases between the two germline ends. Germline V gives CDR1 LGHDT, CDR2 YNNKEL (reference sequence). This CDR3 region has 16 residues. The CDR3 region has the DNA TGTGCCAGCAGCCAAGATGGGCTAGCGCCTGTAGAGACCCAGTACTTC. This sequence encodes CASSQDGLAPVETQYF.

V and J are TRBV6-1 and TRBJ2-1; 12 bases align to TRBD2. The CDR3 totals 19 residues. V was pared by 4 bases and J by 4 bases, with 14 bases of the junction left unmatched. The germline CDR1 and CDR2 sequences are MNHNS and SASEGT. CDR3 bases: TGTGCCAGCAGTGTCTACGGGAGACTAGCGGGGGAGGGGTACAATGAGCAGTTCTTC. Translation: CASSVYGRLAGEGYNEQFF.

The chain uses TRBV14 and TRBJ2-1; no firm D call. CDR3 size: 12 residues. The germline gives CDR1 SGHDN, CDR2 FVKESK. V was trimmed by 1 base and J by 6 bases, leaving 4 bases between them. This CDR3 is CASSQVINEQFF. DNA for the CDR3: TGTGCCAGCAGCCAAGTTATCAATGAGCAGTTCTTC.

In DNA form, the CDR3 reads TGTGCCATCAACACCGGGACAGACAGATACGAGCAGTACTTC. Translated: CAINTGTDRYEQYF. The V and J genes are TRBV10-3 and TRBJ2-7; 7 bases match TRBD1. Germline V gene data show CDR1 as ENHRY and CDR2 as SYGVKD. CDR3 length equals 14 residues. The ends lost 7 bases at V and 4 bases at J; junction bases unmatched: 10.

This chain uses TRBV5-4 with TRBJ2-1; the D is unclear. The CDR3 is made up of 14 amino acids. Germline loops: CDR1 SGHNT, CDR2 YYREEE (reference sequence). Trimming cost V 3 bases and J 9 bases, with 16 bases left between them. In DNA form, the CDR3 reads TGTGCCAGCAGCTCGCAGCCTGGAGCGCCTGAGCAGTTCTTC. As protein: CASSSQPGAPEQFF.

This clone was detected a few times. The chain uses TRBV5-5 and TRBJ1-3; no definite D call. The CDR3 is 13 amino acids. Germline values: CDR1 SGHKS, CDR2 YYEKEE (reference sequence). V lost 0 bases, J lost 3 bases, and 4 bases lay in between. CDR3 region: CASSLVNGNTIYF. The CDR3 DNA reads as TGTGCCAGCAGCTTGGTCAATGGAAACACCATATATTTT.

Details on this clone: Additional DNA sequences in this sample encode the identical CDR3. V gene TRBV6-5 combines with J gene TRBJ1-5, with D perhaps matching TRBD1 (5 bases). The CDR3 is 13 residues long. CDR1 and CDR2 (germline): MNHEY, SVGAGI. Trimming pared 5 bases from V and 4 bases from J, leaving 9 bases between. CDR3 nucleotides: TGTGCCAGCAGTCGCGACAGAAATCAGCCCCAGCATTTT. Its protein product is CASSRDRNQPQHF.

V and J are TRBV2 and TRBJ2-5, with 12 bases matching TRBD1. CDR3 size: 15 residues. Germline-derived CDR1 and CDR2 are SNHLY and FYNNEI. The J segment lost 4 bases and the V segment lost 8 bases, leaving 8 bases of the junction unmatched. The CDR3 here is CASSFAGQGAETQYF. The CDR3 DNA reads as TGTGCCAGCTCTTTTGCGGGACAGGGGGCAGAGACCCAGTACTTC.

The chain has TRBV29-1 and TRBJ2-5; a weak D match, TRBD2 (5 bases). This CDR3 spans 15 amino acids. The V gene lost 5 bases and the J gene lost 5 bases, with 21 bases spanning the gap. The germline gives CDR1 SQVTM, CDR2 ANQGSEA. The CDR3 DNA follows: TGCAGCGTTCGCCGGCGGGCGGCTGCCTTGGAGACCCAGTACTTC. Protein: CSVRRRAAALETQYF.

The DNA of the CDR3 is TGCAGCGTATACCGACTAGCTCGGGAGACCCAGTACTTC. It specifies CSVYRLARETQYF. The gene calls are TRBV29-1 and TRBJ2-5, with TRBD2 matching 7 bases. The V gene end was trimmed by 6 bases and the J gene end by 5 bases; junction bases not matched to a gene: 9. CDR1 SQVTM and CDR2 ANQGSEA come from the germline V gene. This CDR3 contains 13 residues.

This chain uses TRBV5-1 with TRBJ2-7, with 12 bases identical to TRBD2. The CDR3 covers 16 residues. CDR1 is SGHRS and CDR2 is YFSETQ in the germline V gene. The junction had 6 bases not matched to a gene; V was cut back by 4 bases and J by 1 base. The CDR3 loop is CASSPRGTSGSYEQYF. For the CDR3, the DNA is TGCGCCAGCAGCCCGAGAGGGACTAGCGGGTCCTACGAGCAGTACTTC. Together with reference TRBV5-1 and TRBJ2-7, the CDR3 gives the full variable domain: KAGVTQTPRYLIKTRGQQVTLSCSPISGHRSVSWYQQTPGQGLQFLFEYFSETQRNKGNFPGRFSGRQFSNSRSEMNVSTLELGDSALYLCASSPRGTSGSYEQYFGPGTRLTVT.

This chain joins TRBV7-8 and TRBJ2-7; TRBD1 matches at 7 bases. The CDR3 is 15 residues long. J was trimmed by 3 bases and V by 0 bases; bases with no gene match: 5. The germline gives CDR1 SGHVS, CDR2 FQNEAQ. In nucleotides, the CDR3 is TGTGCCAGCAGCTTAGCTCCAGGGACAGACTACGAGCAGTACTTC. Translated, it gives CASSLAPGTDYEQYF. Together with reference TRBV7-8 and TRBJ2-7, the CDR3 gives the full variable domain: GAGVSQSPRYKVAKRGQDVALRCDPISGHVSLFWYQQALGQGPEFLTYFQNEAQLDKSGLPSDRFFAERPEGSVSTLKIQRTQQEDSAVYLCASSLAPGTDYEQYFGPGTRLTVT.

The chain employs TRBV5-1 and TRBJ1-6; no clear D. The germline V and J ends were trimmed by 6 bases and 2 bases, with 12 bases remaining between them. This CDR3 is 15 amino acids long. The germline CDR1 and CDR2 sequences are SGHRS and YFSETQ. The DNA of the CDR3 is TGCGCCAGCACCCCGTCGGAGCCCTATAATTCACCCCTCCACTTT. Amino acid sequence: CASTPSEPYNSPLHF. The full variable domain, in which reference TRBV5-1 and TRBJ1-6 provide the parts outside the CDR3, is KAGVTQTPRYLIKTRGQQVTLSCSPISGHRSVSWYQQTPGQGLQFLFEYFSETQRNKGNFPGRFSGRQFSNSRSEMNVSTLELGDSALYLCASTPSEPYNSPLHFGNGTRLTVT.

The CDR3 region is CASSSLTGDHEQYF. CDR3 nucleotide sequence: TGTGCCAGCAGCTCACTGACAGGGGACCACGAGCAGTACTTC. The genes are TRBV5-4 and TRBJ2-7; 8 positions match TRBD1. The CDR3 contains 14 residues. Germline trimming cut 3 bases from V and 5 bases from J; bases unmatched to any gene: 7. The V gene's germline CDR1 is SGHNT and CDR2 YYREEE (reference sequence).

The rearrangement joins TRBV24-1 to TRBJ2-4; TRBD1 aligns across 8 bases. The V and J ends lost 7 bases and 8 bases, in that order; junction bases with no gene match: 9. The CDR3 spans 14 residues. Germline V CDR1 and CDR2: KGHDR, SFDVKD. CDR3: CATSGTGGGHIQYF. The DNA of the CDR3 is TGTGCCACCAGCGGGACAGGCGGAGGGCACATTCAGTACTTC.

This chain joins TRBV2 and TRBJ2-1; 13 nucleotides match TRBD2. Trimming cost V 7 bases and J 7 bases; bases outside gene matches: 4. Germline CDR1 SNHLY, CDR2 FYNNEI. This CDR3 has 14 amino acids. CDR3 residues: CASTPTSGGNEQFF. CDR3 DNA: TGTGCCAGCACCCCGACTAGCGGGGGGAATGAGCAGTTCTTC.

The chain uses TRBV4-2 and TRBJ2-2; unclear D gene. The germline V gene has CDR1 LGHNA and CDR2 YNFKEQ. The CDR3 has 15 amino acids. V was pared by 0 bases and J by 5 bases, with 10 bases between. Here the CDR3 reads CASSQDLSLTGELFF. CDR3 nucleotide sequence: TGTGCCAGCAGCCAAGATCTGAGCTTAACCGGGGAGCTGTTTTTT.